These 16 T cell receptor beta chains were sequenced from one sample in a study of blood T cell repertoires in COVID-19. Measured with immunoSEQ multiplex PCR; TCRdb has only the in-frame clones, and not every one. Of tens of thousands of clones listed, roughly 90% are singletons. Material for sequencing was peripheral blood. Every receptor here comes from a human donor in a cohort sampled during active COVID-19.

CDR3 sequence reads: CASSRATSGAIYEQFF. DNA for the CDR3: TGTGCCAGCAGCAGGGCGACTAGCGGGGCTATATATGAGCAGTTCTTC. The V gene is TRBV6-2 or TRBV6-3, the J gene TRBJ2-1; TRBD2 aligns across 11 bases. The CDR3 loop spans 16 amino acids. V was pared by 6 bases and J by 8 bases, with 12 bases of the junction left unmatched. Germline V gene sequence: CDR1 MNHEY, CDR2 SVGEGT.

The chain has TRBV5-8 and TRBJ1-3; D remains ambiguous. Trimming removed 1 base at V and 0 bases at J, with 5 bases between. The CDR3 is 14 residues long. Germline-derived CDR1 and CDR2 are SGHTS and YDEGEE. The CDR3, as DNA: TGTGCCAGCAGCTTGCGCGACTCTGGAAACACCATATATTTT. This translates into CASSLRDSGNTIYF.

The rearrangement uses TRBV5-4 and TRBJ1-1, with 7 bases that match TRBD1. This CDR3 region has 15 residues. Trimming at V came to 0 bases and at J to 1 base, leaving 3 bases not matched to a gene. The germline V gene has CDR1 SGHNT and CDR2 YYREEE (reference sequence). In DNA, the CDR3 is TGTGCCAGCAGCTTGGAAAGGGGGCCGAACACTGAAGCTTTCTTT. Its translation is CASSLERGPNTEAFF.

This clone was seen a few times. The chain combines TRBV30 with TRBJ2-7, with a possible D match to TRBD2 (5 bases). Germline V gives CDR1 GTSNPN, CDR2 SVGIG (reference sequence). V was pared by 0 bases and J by 2 bases, with 5 bases between. CDR3 size: 12 residues. The CDR3 DNA is TGTGCCTGGAGTGTGGAGGCCTACGAGCAGTACTTC. The encoded protein is CAWSVEAYEQYF.

This chain links TRBV2 with TRBJ2-3; weak D call: TRBD1 (6 bases). The germline CDR1 and CDR2 sequences are SNHLY and FYNNEI. The CDR3 contains 14 residues. Trimming stripped 6 bases from V and 4 bases from J, with 14 bases between. The CDR3 nucleotides are TGTGCCAGCAGGTGGGACATCTCGGCAGATACGCAGTATTTT. This gives the protein CASRWDISADTQYF.

The rearrangement uses TRBV2 and TRBJ2-7; D might be TRBD2 (7 bases). The V end was cut by 11 bases, the J end by 5 bases, with 22 bases between. This CDR3 contains 14 residues. CDR1 is SNHLY, CDR2 FYNNEI, per germline. The CDR3 sequence: CASRARGGANEQYF. In DNA, the CDR3 is TGTGCCTCCAGGGCGAGGGGGGGAGCCAACGAGCAGTACTTC.

This clone was recorded once. This chain connects TRBV18 to TRBJ2-7; 10 nucleotides line up with TRBD2. V trimming: 3 bases; J trimming: 4 bases; junction bases outside the gene matches: 6. This CDR3 is 15 amino acids long. Germline values: CDR1 KGHSH, CDR2 LQKENI. CDR3 nucleotide sequence: TGTGCCAGCTCACCGGTAGCGGGGGGACAATACGAGCAGTACTTC. Residues: CASSPVAGGQYEQYF.

This chain joins TRBV5-4 and TRBJ2-2; TRBD2 matches 11 bases. The CDR3 sequence is 17 residues long. V lost 0 bases, J lost 2 bases, and 3 bases stayed unmatched. CDR1 is SGHNT, CDR2 YYREEE, per germline (reference sequence). CDR3 DNA: TGTGCCAGCAGCTTGGCTAGCGGGGGGCTCAACACCGGGGAGCTGTTTTTT. It yields the protein CASSLASGGLNTGELFF.

The rearrangement links TRBV29-1 to TRBJ1-1, with 11 bases matching TRBD1. Trimming took 6 bases from V and 4 from J; bases not matched to a gene: 10. The CDR3 totals 15 residues. Per germline, CDR1 SQVTM and CDR2 ANQGSEA. Here the CDR3 DNA reads TGCAGCGTACAATATCCCGGACAGGGGGCCACTGAAGCTTTCTTT. Its protein is CSVQYPGQGATEAFF.

This clone was counted a single time. The chain combines TRBV18 with TRBJ1-4, with D possibly being TRBD1 (6 bases). Germline V lookup: CDR1 KGHSH, CDR2 LQKENI. V was pared by 3 bases and J by 6 bases, with 14 bases between. The CDR3 consists of 15 residues. CDR3 sequence: CASSPSSRGDEKLFF. CDR3 DNA sequence: TGTGCCAGCTCACCCTCTTCCAGGGGCGATGAAAAACTGTTTTTT. The complete variable domain, with remaining parts taken from reference TRBV18 and TRBJ1-4, reads NAGVMQNPRHLVRRRGQEARLRCSPMKGHSHVYWYRQLPEEGLKFMVYLQKENIIDESGMPKERFSAEFPKEGPSILRIQQVVRGDSAAYFCASSPSSRGDEKLFFGSGTQLSVL.

This rearrangement joins TRBV27 to TRBJ1-1; D remains ambiguous. The ends were cut back, 10 bases at V and 4 bases at J, with 16 bases in the middle. This CDR3 region has 13 residues. CDR1 MNHEY and CDR2 SMNVEV come from the germline V gene (reference sequence). The CDR3 bases are TGTGCCATTCGTGGCCGTCTTGGCACTGAAGCTTTCTTT. Its protein product is CAIRGRLGTEAFF.

The V gene is TRBV30, the J gene TRBJ1-1; the D gene is possibly TRBD1 (6 bases). Germline V gene lookup returns CDR1 GTSNPN and CDR2 SVGIG (reference sequence). V dropped 3 bases and J dropped 10 bases, with 18 bases sitting between them. The CDR3 extends over 13 amino acids. CDR3 DNA sequence: TGTGCCTGGAGCGGGGGCGCGGGGGCGTCAGCTTTCTTT. Amino acids: CAWSGGAGASAFF.

The chain links TRBV18 to TRBJ2-3; 8 nucleotides line up with TRBD1. Looked up from germline, CDR1 is KGHSH and CDR2 is LQKENI. The CDR3 is 15 amino acids. The V gene end was trimmed by 2 bases and the J gene end by 2 bases; junction bases not matched to a gene: 3. The CDR3, as DNA: TGTGCCAGCTCACCAGTGACAGGGGCCACAGATACGCAGTATTTT. Translating it yields CASSPVTGATDTQYF. Looking up the rest from reference TRBV18 and TRBJ2-3 gives the full variable domain: NAGVMQNPRHLVRRRGQEARLRCSPMKGHSHVYWYRQLPEEGLKFMVYLQKENIIDESGMPKERFSAEFPKEGPSILRIQQVVRGDSAAYFCASSPVTGATDTQYFGPGTRLTVL.

This chain joins TRBV9 and TRBJ1-1; D is unclear. Germline V lookup: CDR1 SGDLS, CDR2 YYNGEE. Trimming cost V 3 bases and J 1 base, with 10 bases left between them. This CDR3 is 14 amino acids long. The CDR3 DNA follows: TGTGCCAGCAGCGACCCCGCAGGGAACACTGAAGCTTTCTTT. Its translation: CASSDPAGNTEAFF.

The V and J genes are TRBV11-2 and TRBJ1-4; D gene unclear. V lost 3 bases, J lost 0 bases, and 8 bases lay in between. The CDR3 has 15 residues. In germline, CDR1 is SGHAT, CDR2 FQNNGV. CDR3 sequence (DNA): TGTGCCAGCAGCTTGTCGCAGGCAACTAATGAAAAACTGTTTTTT. Translating it yields CASSLSQATNEKLFF.

The chain has TRBV15 and TRBJ1-2; D perhaps matches TRBD1 (5 bases). This CDR3 region has 12 residues. Trimming took 3 bases from V and 7 from J, leaving 9 bases between them. From germline, CDR1 is LNHNV and CDR2 YYDKDF (reference sequence). The CDR3 sequence: CATSRGEGGYTF. CDR3 DNA sequence: TGTGCCACCAGCAGGGGGGAGGGTGGCTACACCTTC.